These 12 T cell receptor beta chains originate from one sample sequenced in a study of blood T cell repertoires in COVID-19. The repertoire was sequenced with immunoSEQ multiplex PCR; TCRdb's copy has only in-frame clones and lacks some. This sample has around 150,000 clones, with about 83% found just once. The sample consisted of PBMCs or T cells enriched from blood (not recorded which). The receptors were sampled from a woman in her 50s with acute COVID-19.

This rearrangement joins TRBV2 to TRBJ1-2; D possibly corresponds to TRBD1 (6 bases). Deletions cut 3 bases from V and 6 bases from J, with 14 bases between. CDR1 SNHLY and CDR2 FYNNEI come from the germline V gene. The CDR3 totals 14 residues. The CDR3 protein is CASSDLGQGNGYTF. As DNA, the CDR3 is TGTGCCAGCAGTGATTTGGGGCAGGGGAATGGCTACACCTTC.

The chain recombines TRBV6-5 with TRBJ1-5; the match to TRBD1 covers 8 bases. Germline values: CDR1 MNHEY, CDR2 SVGAGI. V dropped 4 bases and J dropped 11; count of bases not matched to a gene: 10. The CDR3 length is 14 residues. For the CDR3, the DNA is TGTGCCAGCAGTTCCCCCGGACAGGGCGCGGCCCAGCATTTT. This sequence encodes CASSSPGQGAAQHF.

This clone was found once. In nucleotides, the CDR3 is TGCAGCGTTGAAGATCGGGACACGGTGGCAGATACGCAGTATTTT. Translated, it gives CSVEDRDTVADTQYF. The chain couples TRBV29-1 to TRBJ2-3, with D possibly being TRBD1 (6 bases). The CDR3 totals 15 residues. Germline CDR1 reads SQVTM; CDR2 reads ANQGSEA. V lost 0 bases and J lost 4, with 14 bases in between.

This clone was counted between two and nine times. The rearrangement links TRBV23-1 to TRBJ1-5; D is unclear. TRBV23-1 is recorded as an ORF, its role being uncertain. This CDR3 has 17 amino acids. V was shortened by 3 bases and J by 5 bases, with 20 bases between the two germline ends. This CDR3 reads CASSHVQRASYHQPQHF. In nucleotides, the CDR3 is TGCGCCAGCAGTCACGTTCAGCGTGCCAGCTATCATCAGCCCCAGCATTTT.

The V and J genes are TRBV19 and TRBJ2-7; D is perhaps TRBD2 (5 bases). This CDR3 spans 15 amino acids. The V end lost 3 bases, the J end lost 0 bases, and 12 bases lay between the germline ends. Germline-derived CDR1 and CDR2 are LNHDA and SQIVND (reference sequence). The CDR3 DNA sequence: TGTGCCAGTAGTATGGGAGAAGGGTTCTCCTACGAGCAGTACTTC. It yields the protein CASSMGEGFSYEQYF.

The rearrangement uses TRBV30 and TRBJ2-5, with D perhaps TRBD2 (6 bases). The germline gives CDR1 GTSNPN, CDR2 SVGIG (reference sequence). V was trimmed by 2 bases and J by 5 bases, leaving 9 bases between them. This CDR3 has 12 amino acids. The CDR3 nucleotides are TGTGCCTGGAGTCGGGGACTGGAGACCCAGTACTTC. Translating gives CAWSRGLETQYF. The full variable domain, its missing parts supplied by reference TRBV30 and TRBJ2-5, is SQTIHQWPATLVQPVGSPLSLECTVEGTSNPNLYWYRQAAGRGLQLLFYSVGIGQISSEVPQNLSASRPQDRQFILSSKKLLLSDSGFYLCAWSRGLETQYFGPGTRLLVL.

The chain recombines TRBV7-2 with TRBJ2-1, with 7 bases that match TRBD2. The trim removed 1 base at V and 8 bases at J, leaving 8 bases unmatched. Germline assignment: CDR1 SGHTA and CDR2 FQGNSA. The CDR3 covers 15 residues. The CDR3 reads CASSLVSSGWDEQFF. In DNA form, the CDR3 reads TGTGCCAGCAGCTTAGTCTCTAGCGGTTGGGATGAGCAGTTCTTC. Full variable domain (outside the CDR3, taken from reference TRBV7-2 and TRBJ2-1): GAGVSQSPSNKVTEKGKDVELRCDPISGHTALYWYRQSLGQGLEFLIYFQGNSAPDKSGLPSDRFSAERTGGSVSTLTIQRTQQEDSAVYLCASSLVSSGWDEQFFGPGTRLTVL.

The table lists this clone with a few counts. This chain uses TRBV11-2 with TRBJ1-3; no reliable D call. The CDR3 has 16 amino acids. CDR1 is SGHAT, CDR2 FQNNGV, per germline. V lost 0 bases, J lost 0 bases, and 9 bases lay in between. CDR3 residues: CASSLDSAGSGNTIYF. The CDR3 DNA follows: TGTGCCAGCAGCTTAGATTCCGCAGGCTCTGGAAACACCATATATTTT.

V and J are TRBV27 and TRBJ2-5, with 8 bases matching TRBD1. Germline V CDR1 and CDR2: MNHEY, SMNVEV (reference sequence). The CDR3 is 13 residues long. The J segment lost 4 bases and the V segment lost 4 bases, leaving 2 bases of the junction unmatched. CDR3 in amino acids: CASSSQGAETQYF. CDR3 nucleotide sequence: TGTGCCAGCAGTTCCCAGGGGGCAGAGACCCAGTACTTC.

The chain carries TRBV7-2 and TRBJ1-6; D is unclear. CDR1 and CDR2 (germline): SGHTA, FQGNSA. V was clipped by 8 bases and J by 8 bases, with 16 bases between them. This CDR3 contains 14 residues. CDR3 amino acids: CASRVGGSYSPLHF. CDR3 in DNA: TGTGCCAGCCGAGTCGGAGGATCGTATTCACCCCTCCACTTT. The full variable domain, with the rest looked up from reference TRBV7-2 and TRBJ1-6, is GAGVSQSPSNKVTEKGKDVELRCDPISGHTALYWYRQSLGQGLEFLIYFQGNSAPDKSGLPSDRFSAERTGGSVSTLTIQRTQQEDSAVYLCASRVGGSYSPLHFGNGTRLTVT.

This chain joins TRBV4-2 and TRBJ2-1; TRBD2 agrees at 12 bases. Germline-derived CDR1 and CDR2 are LGHNA and YNFKEQ. CDR3 length: 16 amino acids. V shed 4 bases, J shed 4 bases, and the junction held 5 bases outside the gene matches. This CDR3 is CASSRRLAGEYNEQFF. DNA for the CDR3: TGTGCCAGCAGCCGGCGACTAGCGGGAGAGTACAATGAGCAGTTCTTC.

V and J are TRBV6-2 or TRBV6-3 and TRBJ1-5; 10 nucleotides line up with TRBD1. There are 14 residues in the CDR3. CDR1 MNHEY and CDR2 SVGEGT come from the germline V gene. V lost 6 bases and J lost 4; bases outside the gene matches: 3. CDR3 nucleotides: TGTGCCAGCAGCCGGACAGGGGGTAATCAGCCCCAGCATTTT. Translating gives CASSRTGGNQPQHF.